The subject of this entry is one T cell receptor beta chain. Its antigen is not identified. Sequenced by immunoSEQ multiplex PCR; TCRdb stores in-frame clones only, minus some. The sample carries fewer than 40,000 clones, around 83% recorded once. This entry comes from a study of OX40 agonist ivuxolimab in advanced cancers. Points from the study as a whole: The study observed clonal expansion of CD4+ and CD8+ blood T cells by week 6 at 0.1 to 3.0 mg/kg.

Germline V lookup: CDR1 SGHRS, CDR2 YFSETQ. This CDR3 is built from 15 residues. Between the trimmed V and J ends, which lost 4 bases and 0 bases, there was a span of 14 bases. The receptor's source is an adult with an advanced solid tumor such as melanoma, head and neck, liver or kidney cancer. The specimen comprised CD4+ or CD8+ T cells sorted from blood, sampled in a trial of the OX40 agonist ivuxolimab. The chain links TRBV5-1 to TRBJ2-7; maybe TRBD1 (7 bases). DNA of the CDR3: TGCGCCAGCAGCAGCAGGGGGGTGGGCTCCTACGAGCAGTACTTC. Its protein product is CASSSRGVGSYEQYF.